This T cell receptor (beta chain) originates from a study of CXCR3-negative and CXCR3-positive naive CD8 T cells. Study outcomes and limitations: CXCR3 expression partially decreased after cryopreservation; most assays used fresh PBMCs. Greater hydrophobicity was found in TRB CDR3s of CXCR3-positive naive cells than of CXCR3-negative naive cells.

As to this clonotype: What it binds is not known.

Germline V lookup: CDR1 MGHRA, CDR2 YSYEKL. CDR3 length equals 14 residues. UMI-tagged TRB cDNA libraries were built via 5' RACE. With the 5' RACE reads reprocessed, TCRdb shows one record per CDR3 protein and no DNA. This sample carries approximately 8,800 distinct CDR3 sequences, with 1.5% to 2.5% going to the ten biggest clones. Naive cells were sorted as CD45RO-, CCR7+, CD27+ and CD95-. The source of this sequence is a human donor in good health. Some clones in this sample may be carry-over from other donors' samples. Sample: naive CXCR3+ CD8+ T cells from blood. This sample's subset: CD45RO-CCR7+CD27+CD95- naive CD8+ T cells expressing CXCR3 (TNR3+). The chain has TRBV4-1 and TRBJ1-1; TCRdb proposes TRBD1, but this gene call is untestable without DNA. The CDR3 is CASSARRGGTEAFF.